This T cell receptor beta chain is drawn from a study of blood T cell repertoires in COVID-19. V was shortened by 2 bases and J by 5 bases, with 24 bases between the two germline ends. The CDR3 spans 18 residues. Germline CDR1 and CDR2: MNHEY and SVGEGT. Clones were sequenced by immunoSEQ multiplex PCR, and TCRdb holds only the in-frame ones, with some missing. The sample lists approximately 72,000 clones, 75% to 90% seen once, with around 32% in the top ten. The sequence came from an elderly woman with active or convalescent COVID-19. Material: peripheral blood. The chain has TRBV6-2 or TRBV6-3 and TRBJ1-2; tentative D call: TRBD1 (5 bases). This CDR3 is CASSYDGPRGQRLYGYTF. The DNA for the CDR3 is TGTGCCAGCAGTTACGACGGCCCCAGAGGACAACGATTATATGGCTACACCTTC.